These T cell receptor beta chains were read from a single sample in a study of human T cells and chemical hapten exposure. TCRdb reprocessed the RACE reads with MiXCR, giving one entry per CDR3 protein. The sample has roughly 40,000 distinct CDR3 sequences, approximately 13% seen once. This specimen consisted of whole blood, obtained in connection with sensitization to the hapten diphenylcyclopropenone (DPC). These TCRs come from a woman aged 25 to 39 with alopecia areata. Some clones in this sample may be carry-over from other donors' samples. CDR3s include the opening cysteine and the closing phenylalanine or tryptophan. D genes are given only for firm matches. Clone size is given for some rows only: seen once, a few or many times, or a class if the clone is expanded.

size,V,D,J,DNA,CDR3
few,TRBV11-2,TRBD2,TRBJ2-5,TGTGCCAGCAGCCTGCGGGGGGGCTTACAAGAGACCCAGTACTTC,CASSLRGGLQETQYF
.,TRBV28,TRBD1,TRBJ1-5,TGTGCCAGCAGGATGGACAGGGCGAGTCTCCAGCATTTT,CASRMDRASLQHF
.,TRBV20-1,.,TRBJ2-7,TGCAGTGCTTTACTTCGGGAGTTCTCCTACGAGCAGTACTTC,CSALLREFSYEQYF
many,TRBV2,TRBD1,TRBJ2-1,TGTGCCAGCAGTATCAGGGGGCAAAGGTCTTACAATGAGCAGTTCTTC,CASSIRGQRSYNEQFF
many,TRBV20-1,.,TRBJ1-5,TGCAGTGCTACAGGGTTTTTCACCGATAGCAATCAGCCCCAGCATTTT,CSATGFFTDSNQPQHF
.,TRBV28,.,TRBJ2-2,TGTGCCAGCAGACCCCCGAGGGCCAACACCGGGGAGCTGTTTTTT,CASRPPRANTGELFF
.,TRBV6-5,.,TRBJ1-2,TGTGCCAGCAGTTCGGACAGTCTCTATGGCTACACCTTC,CASSSDSLYGYTF
few,TRBV19,TRBD2,TRBJ2-3,TGTGCCAGTAGTAAAACGTCCAGCGGGGGAGTGGATACGCAGTATTTT,CASSKTSSGGVDTQYF
.,TRBV28,TRBD1,TRBJ1-2,TGTGCCAGCAAAGCCATCGAACGGGACAGGGAAGGCTACACCTTC,CASKAIERDREGYTF
many,TRBV5-5,TRBD1,TRBJ1-1,TGTGCCAGCAGCGCCCCGGACAGGGGAGTAGCTGAAGCTTTCTTT,CASSAPDRGVAEAFF
few,TRBV7-2,.,TRBJ2-1,TGTGCCAGCAGCCCCGCCGGAAGCTACAATGAGCAGTTCTTC,CASSPAGSYNEQFF
few,TRBV18,TRBD1,TRBJ1-6,TGTGCCAGCTCACCACAACCGGGACAGGGGAATTCACCCCTCCACTTT,CASSPQPGQGNSPLHF
few,TRBV9,.,TRBJ2-2,TGTGCCAGTGCCAACAGAGACACCGGGGAGCTGTTTTTT,CASANRDTGELFF
once,TRBV7-2,TRBD2,TRBJ2-7,TGTGCCAGCAGCTTTCAGACTAGCGGGGGAGCCTACGAGCAGTACTTC,CASSFQTSGGAYEQYF
.,TRBV6-2/TRBV6-3,.,TRBJ2-7,TGTGCCAGCAGTACCGAACCCGGAAAGGGACCCTACGAGCAGTACTTC,CASSTEPGKGPYEQYF
many,TRBV7-8,.,TRBJ2-1,TGTGCCAGCAGCTTTGGCGGCCGGGTGGAGCAGTTCTTC,CASSFGGRVEQFF
few,TRBV29-1,.,TRBJ1-1,TGCAGCGTTGAAGGAGGGGACACTGAAGCTTTCTTT,CSVEGGDTEAFF
many,TRBV18,.,TRBJ1-4,TGTGCCAGCTCACCTAGGAGAGGAGGCGGGGAAAAACTGTTTTTT,CASSPRRGGGEKLFF
many,TRBV3-1,.,TRBJ2-1,TGTGCCAGCAGCCCCCTTCGACAGGACACCTACAATGAGCAGTTCTTC,CASSPLRQDTYNEQFF
.,TRBV2,.,TRBJ1-6,TGTGCCAGCAGGACGGATAGCTCCTATAATTCACCCCTCCACTTT,CASRTDSSYNSPLHF
.,TRBV12-3/TRBV12-4,.,TRBJ1-5,TGTGCCAGCAGGAGTGACAGTAGCAATCAGCCCCAGCATTTT,CASRSDSSNQPQHF
few,TRBV28,.,TRBJ2-7,TGTGCCAGCAGAACCGGGAGCCACTCCTACGAGCAGTACTTC,CASRTGSHSYEQYF
many,TRBV28,TRBD1,TRBJ1-6,TGTGCCAGCGTCCCTACAGGGGGATTTAGGGCCCTCCACTTT,CASVPTGGFRALHF
many,TRBV6-6,TRBD2,TRBJ2-1,TGTGCCAGCAGTTCCGGGACTAGTCGGCCAGAGCAGTTCTTC,CASSSGTSRPEQFF
.,TRBV28,TRBD2,TRBJ2-7,TGTGCCAGCCGCTCAGCGGGAGCTTACGAGCAGTACTTC,CASRSAGAYEQYF
many,TRBV11-2,TRBD2,TRBJ2-3,TGTGCCAGCAGCTTAGGCCACTCTAGCGGGGCCCCCACAGATACGCAGTATTTT,CASSLGHSSGAPTDTQYF
.,TRBV3-1,TRBD1,TRBJ1-1,TGTGCCAGCAGTCGACAGGGGGTCCTGAACACTGAAGCTTTCTTT,CASSRQGVLNTEAFF
.,TRBV7-6,.,TRBJ2-7,TGTGCCAGCAGCCCGCGGGCAGGCCACTACGAGCAGTACTTC,CASSPRAGHYEQYF
many,TRBV29-1,.,TRBJ2-3,TGCAGCGTTTCTAGGGATACGCAGTATTTT,CSVSRDTQYF
.,TRBV10-3,.,TRBJ2-7,TGTGCCATCAGTGAGTCTACACGATCCTACGAGCAGTACTTC,CAISESTRSYEQYF
.,TRBV28,.,TRBJ1-1,TGTGCCAGCAGCTCTACAGGGCCCCTGAACACTGAAGCTTTCTTT,CASSSTGPLNTEAFF
many,TRBV2,.,TRBJ1-3,TGTGCCAGCAGTTCGCAGGGAAACACCATATATTTT,CASSSQGNTIYF
.,TRBV7-9,.,TRBJ2-7,TGTGCCAGCAGCTTAGACTACCGGGGACCCACCCCCAGCTCCTACGAGCAGTACTTC,CASSLDYRGPTPSSYEQYF
.,TRBV7-3,.,TRBJ2-7,TGTGCCAGCAGCCGCGATGGGCCTCAAGGCTGGAACTACGAGCAGTACTTC,CASSRDGPQGWNYEQYF
.,TRBV11-2,TRBD1,TRBJ2-1,TGTGCCAGCAGTTCCAGGCCGGGACAGGGTCCCTACAATGAGCAGTTCTTC,CASSSRPGQGPYNEQFF
.,TRBV6-2/TRBV6-3,.,TRBJ2-1,TGTGCCAGCAGTTACTCTAGGGGAACTAAGTTCTTC,CASSYSRGTKFF
many,TRBV7-3,.,TRBJ1-1,TGTGCCAGCAGTCAGCCAGGGAGCACTGAAGCTTTCTTT,CASSQPGSTEAFF
.,TRBV28,TRBD1,TRBJ2-6,TGTGCCAGCAGTTGGACAGGGCCGAGCTCTGGGGCCAACGTCCTGACTTTC,CASSWTGPSSGANVLTF
.,TRBV12-3/TRBV12-4,.,TRBJ2-7,TGTGCCAGCAGTCACGGGGGGCCGTGGGAGCAGTACTTC,CASSHGGPWEQYF
many,TRBV20-1,TRBD2,TRBJ2-1,TGCAGTGCTAGAGATCCGGGAGGTGGGGACAATGAGCAGTTCTTC,CSARDPGGGDNEQFF
.,TRBV12-3/TRBV12-4,.,TRBJ2-1,TGTGCCAGCAGTTTAAGCGGAGCAGGTAACAATGAGCAGTTCTTC,CASSLSGAGNNEQFF
few,TRBV13,.,TRBJ2-7,TGTGCCAGCAGCTTAGTGAATGGCGAGCAGTACTTC,CASSLVNGEQYF
few,TRBV20-1,TRBD2,TRBJ2-7,TGCAGTGCTAGCCCCTCGGTTGTAGCGGGAGGCGAGCAGTACTTC,CSASPSVVAGGEQYF
few,TRBV11-2,.,TRBJ1-1,TGTGCCAGCAGCTTAGAGGGCCGGGATCTTTTCTTT,CASSLEGRDLFF
many,TRBV20-1,.,TRBJ1-5,TGCAGTGCTAAACCGGAATCGGGTTACGGGGAGCCCCAGCATTTT,CSAKPESGYGEPQHF
few,TRBV7-2,TRBD2,TRBJ2-1,TGTGCCAGCAGCCCAAGACTAGCGGGAGCGGGTAATGAGCAGTTCTTC,CASSPRLAGAGNEQFF
many,TRBV29-1,.,TRBJ2-6,TGCAGCGTTGTCTCAGGGCCTGGGGCCAACGTCCTGACTTTC,CSVVSGPGANVLTF
many,TRBV6-6,TRBD2,TRBJ2-3,TGTGCCAGCAGTTACATGATCGTTGCGGGAGGGCCAACAGATACGCAGTATTTT,CASSYMIVAGGPTDTQYF
many,TRBV20-1,.,TRBJ2-3,TGCAGTGCCCTAGCGTACTCTAGCACAGATACGCAGTATTTT,CSALAYSSTDTQYF
many,TRBV29-1,.,TRBJ2-5,TGCAGCGTTGGAGAGAATTTACGGGGAACCCAGTACTTC,CSVGENLRGTQYF
many,TRBV19,.,TRBJ2-3,TGTGCCAGTAGTAAGGCCGGCCGCACAGATACGCAGTATTTT,CASSKAGRTDTQYF
few,TRBV18,.,TRBJ2-7,TGTGCCAGCTCAGCGGCACAGGGCTACGAGCAGTACTTC,CASSAAQGYEQYF
many,TRBV20-1,.,TRBJ1-5,TGCAGTGCTAGAGATCAGGGAGGGTGGAGGGGCAATCAGCCCCAGCATTTT,CSARDQGGWRGNQPQHF
many,TRBV19,.,TRBJ2-4,TGTGCCAGTAGTGTGGATATGGACATTCAGTACTTC,CASSVDMDIQYF